The next 18 T cell receptor beta chains were all read from a single sample in a study of blood T cell repertoires in COVID-19. Here immunoSEQ multiplex PCR was the method, and the copy in TCRdb shows in-frame clones only, minus some. This table has tens of thousands of clones, about four fifths appearing once. Sequenced: peripheral blood. These receptors originate from a woman aged 60 to 75 with acute or convalescent COVID-19.

J is TRBJ2-7 and V is TRBV2; perhaps TRBD1 as D (6 bases). CDR3 size: 15 residues. V shed 2 bases and J shed 2 bases, with 13 bases lying between them. Germline V CDR1 and CDR2: SNHLY, FYNNEI. The CDR3, as DNA: TGTGCCAGCAGTGAATTGGGACACGGGACCTACGAGCAGTACTTC. Translating gives CASSELGHGTYEQYF.

This clone has only a few counts. The rearrangement joins TRBV20-1 to TRBJ1-2, with 7 nucleotides matching TRBD1. Germline V CDR1 and CDR2: DFQATT, SNEGSKA (reference sequence). Trimming removed 3 bases from V and 3 bases from J; junction bases left unmatched: 7. This CDR3 spans 14 amino acids. In DNA, the CDR3 is TGCAGTGCTAGTATGATCGACAGGGACTATGGCTACACCTTC. Translated, it gives CSASMIDRDYGYTF.

The rearrangement joins TRBV28 to TRBJ1-6, with 12 bases matching TRBD1. The CDR3 length is 14 residues. Germline V lookup: CDR1 MDHEN, CDR2 SYDVKM. Trimming at V came to 6 bases and at J to 10 bases, leaving 4 bases not matched to a gene. In nucleotides, the CDR3 is TGTGCCAGCAGCAGGGACAGGGGGCAATCACCCCTCCACTTT. Residues: CASSRDRGQSPLHF. The complete variable domain, with remaining parts taken from reference TRBV28 and TRBJ1-6, reads DVKVTQSSRYLVKRTGEKVFLECVQDMDHENMFWYRQDPGLGLRLIYFSYDVKMKEKGDIPEGYSVSREKKERFSLILESASTNQTSMYLCASSRDRGQSPLHFGNGTRLTVT.

This chain links TRBV28 with TRBJ2-2; 7 nucleotides line up with TRBD2. Unmatched junction bases numbered 2, after V lost 2 bases and J lost 2 bases. CDR1 is MDHEN, CDR2 SYDVKM, per germline. The CDR3 consists of 15 residues. This CDR3 is CASSLTSVNTGELFF. The DNA of the CDR3 is TGTGCCAGCAGTTTAACTAGCGTAAACACCGGGGAGCTGTTTTTT. Using reference TRBV28 and TRBJ2-2 for the parts outside the CDR3, the full variable domain is DVKVTQSSRYLVKRTGEKVFLECVQDMDHENMFWYRQDPGLGLRLIYFSYDVKMKEKGDIPEGYSVSREKKERFSLILESASTNQTSMYLCASSLTSVNTGELFFGEGSRLTVL.

The chain recombines TRBV6-1 with TRBJ1-2; no firm D call. This CDR3 region has 15 residues. Germline-derived CDR1 and CDR2 are MNHNS and SASEGT. V lost 7 bases to trimming and J lost 0 bases, with 15 bases between them. CDR3 in amino acids: CASTTGGHTNYGYTF. CDR3 in DNA: TGTGCCAGCACCACGGGAGGGCACACTAACTATGGCTACACCTTC.

J is TRBJ1-2 and V is TRBV3-1 (or the pseudogene TRBV3-2), with a tentative D call TRBD1 (6 bases). The CDR3 totals 13 residues. Deletions cut 1 base from V and 8 bases from J, with 11 bases between. Germline V gene lookup returns CDR1 LGHDT and CDR2 YNNKEL (reference sequence). DNA of the CDR3: TGTGCCAGCAGCCAAGTCAGGGGATCCGGCTACACCTTC. It codes for CASSQVRGSGYTF.

This clone was recorded a few times. CDR3 bases: TGTGCCAGCAGCGTAGATGGAGGAGGAGGTAATGAAAAACTGTTTTTT. Translated, it gives CASSVDGGGGNEKLFF. The V call is TRBV9, the J call TRBJ1-4; D not resolved. CDR1 and CDR2 (germline): SGDLS, YYNGEE. The CDR3 spans 16 residues. Between the trimmed V and J ends, which lost 0 bases and 4 bases, there was a span of 13 bases.

The chain joins TRBV18 to TRBJ2-1; D unresolved. V was clipped by 8 bases and J by 0 bases, with 14 bases between them. The CDR3 length is 15 residues. Germline CDR1 and CDR2: KGHSH and LQKENI. CDR3 DNA sequence: TGTGCCAGCACAACCCGCGGAGTCTCCTACAATGAGCAGTTCTTC. The encoded protein is CASTTRGVSYNEQFF.

The V and J genes are TRBV28 and TRBJ2-1; the match to TRBD2 covers 8 bases. This CDR3 spans 14 amino acids. The ends lost 7 bases at V and 3 bases at J; junction bases unmatched: 5. Germline-derived CDR1 and CDR2 are MDHEN and SYDVKM. CDR3 protein: CASIPGLDYNEQFF. CDR3 bases: TGTGCCAGCATCCCGGGACTAGACTACAATGAGCAGTTCTTC.

The J gene is TRBJ2-5, the V gene TRBV30, with 12 positions matching TRBD2. CDR3 length equals 15 residues. After removal of 5 bases from V and 4 bases from J, the junction contained 8 bases not matched to a gene. CDR1 and CDR2 from the germline V gene are GTSNPN and SVGIG (reference sequence). Here the CDR3 reads CAWVSSGGARETQYF. CDR3 in DNA: TGTGCCTGGGTGTCTAGCGGGGGGGCCAGAGAGACCCAGTACTTC.

This clone was recorded once. The chain couples TRBV6-4 to TRBJ2-1; TRBD2 agrees at 11 bases. The V segment lost 1 base and the J segment 7 bases; nucleotides outside the gene matches: 6. Looked up from germline, CDR1 is MRHNA and CDR2 is SNTAGT. The CDR3 contains 16 residues. This chain's CDR3 is CASSDLAGGPGNEQFF. CDR3 DNA: TGTGCCAGCAGTGACTTAGCGGGAGGGCCTGGGAATGAGCAGTTCTTC.

The chain couples TRBV30 to TRBJ1-2; D gene uncertain. CDR1 and CDR2 (germline): GTSNPN, SVGIG (reference sequence). Trimming stripped 3 bases from V and 1 base from J, with 6 bases between. There are 12 residues in the CDR3. The CDR3 nucleotides are TGTGCCTGGAGCGGGGTTAACTATGGCTACACCTTC. Its translation is CAWSGVNYGYTF.

This chain connects TRBV27 to TRBJ1-1; D is ambiguous. V was cut by 6 bases and J by 1 base, with 15 bases left in between. Germline CDR1 is MNHEY and CDR2 is SMNVEV (reference sequence). This CDR3 has 15 amino acids. The CDR3 here is CASSAGGGRNTEAFF. DNA for the CDR3: TGTGCCAGCAGCGCTGGAGGAGGACGGAACACTGAAGCTTTCTTT.

This clone was picked up one time. The chain combines TRBV4-1 with TRBJ2-6, with 7 bases matching TRBD1. Germline V gene lookup returns CDR1 MGHRA and CDR2 YSYEKL. V lost 11 bases and J lost 4; bases outside the gene matches: 17. This CDR3 contains 17 residues. The CDR3 is CAARGNRGLRGANVLTF. The CDR3 DNA follows: TGCGCCGCCCGAGGGAACAGGGGATTGAGGGGGGCCAACGTCCTGACTTTC.

CDR3 DNA sequence: TGCGCCAGCAAGTCAGACAGTGCCTCCTACGAGCAGTACTTC. It yields the protein CASKSDSASYEQYF. The chain uses TRBV5-1 and TRBJ2-7; D is perhaps TRBD1 (5 bases). The CDR3 runs 14 residues. V shed 6 bases and J shed 0 bases, with 13 bases lying between them. Germline lookup yields CDR1 SGHRS and CDR2 YFSETQ.

The chain is built from TRBV13 and TRBJ2-1; 8 bases are a match to TRBD2. CDR3 length equals 16 residues. Germline V CDR1 and CDR2: PRHDT, FYEKMQ (reference sequence). The trim removed 0 bases at V and 6 bases at J, leaving 7 bases unmatched. The CDR3 coding sequence is TGTGCCAGCAGCTTAGGGATAGCGGGATATGGCAATGAGCAGTTCTTC. Its protein is CASSLGIAGYGNEQFF.

The sample holds many counts of this clone. The V call is TRBV19, the J call TRBJ2-7; D is perhaps TRBD1 (5 bases). The germline V gene has CDR1 LNHDA and CDR2 SQIVND (reference sequence). CDR3 length: 13 residues. Between the trimmed V and J ends, which lost 3 bases and 5 bases, there was a span of 11 bases. The CDR3 DNA reads as TGTGCCAGTAGTATTTCAGGGTTTAACGAGCAGTACTTC. It translates to CASSISGFNEQYF. Full variable domain (outside the CDR3, taken from reference TRBV19 and TRBJ2-7): DGGITQSPKYLFRKEGQNVTLSCEQNLNHDAMYWYRQDPGQGLRLIYYSQIVNDFQKGDIAEGYSVSREKKESFPLTVTSAQKNPTAFYLCASSISGFNEQYFGPGTRLTVT.

V and J are TRBV3-1 (or the pseudogene TRBV3-2) and TRBJ1-1, with a weak D call TRBD1 (5 bases). The V and J ends lost 0 bases and 3 bases respectively, with 14 bases between them. This CDR3 spans 16 amino acids. Per the germline V gene, CDR1 is LGHDT and CDR2 is YNNKEL (reference sequence). The DNA of the CDR3 is TGTGCCAGCAGCCAAGAGTTGGGGGGAGCCTACACTGAAGCTTTCTTT. Its translation: CASSQELGGAYTEAFF.